The 5 T cell receptor beta chains below all came from one sample that was sequenced in a study of patients and donors after allogeneic stem cell transplantation. TCRdb processed the RT-PCR reads anew with MiXCR; each CDR3 protein has one entry. Of about a million distinct CDR3 sequences in the sample, 15% to 20% are singletons; the top ten hold roughly 6%. Specimen: blood, either unsorted or a sorted T cell fraction (not recorded which). These receptors originate from a human donor who was either an allogeneic HSCT recipient or a stem cell or donor lymphocyte infusion donor (not recorded which). It is not recorded whose cells these are; they may come from a transplant donor.

This clonotype was counted between two and nine times. The chain has TRBV7-9 and TRBJ2-1; D ambiguous. This CDR3 spans 12 amino acids. The germline V gene has CDR1 SEHNR and CDR2 FQNEAQ (reference sequence). Trimming took off 6 bases at V and 10 bases at J, with 13 bases between the two ends. The CDR3 coding sequence is TGTGCCAGCAGTCAACCACTGACGGAGCAGTTCTTC. Translated, it gives CASSQPLTEQFF.

The gene calls are TRBV7-3 and TRBJ2-2, with a weak D call TRBD2 (6 bases). Per the germline V gene, CDR1 is SGHTA and CDR2 is FQGTGA. V was clipped by 5 bases and J by 3 bases, with 10 bases between them. There are 14 residues in the CDR3. This chain's CDR3 is CASSRDWDTGELFF. CDR3 nucleotide sequence: TGTGCCAGCAGCCGGGACTGGGACACCGGGGAGCTGTTTTTT.

The chain carries TRBV2 and TRBJ1-1; TRBD1 is a possible D gene (6 bases). Trimming removed 6 bases from V and 5 bases from J, with 22 bases in between. Germline CDR1 and CDR2: SNHLY and FYNNEI. There are 16 residues in the CDR3. CDR3 loop: CASRAFRGGGNTEAFF. The CDR3 coding sequence is TGTGCCAGCAGAGCCTTCAGGGGCGGGGGCAATACTGAAGCTTTCTTT.

Ten or more counts support this clonotype. The chain recombines TRBV2 with TRBJ1-4, with 8 bases matching TRBD1. V shed 6 bases and J 0 bases; nucleotides not matched to a gene: 3. Germline values: CDR1 SNHLY, CDR2 FYNNEI. The CDR3 is made up of 15 amino acids. The CDR3 region is CASSAGGATNEKLFF. For the CDR3, the DNA is TGTGCCAGCAGCGCAGGGGGCGCAACTAATGAAAAACTGTTTTTT.

This chain links TRBV7-8 with TRBJ2-3; tentatively, D is TRBD1 or TRBD2 (5 bases each). The germline CDR1 and CDR2 sequences are SGHVS and FQNEAQ. This CDR3 is built from 17 residues. V lost 4 bases and J lost 5, with 22 bases in between. The DNA for the CDR3 is TGTGCCAGCAGCTCGGGACCGGACATCCCGCTCGGAGATACGCAGTATTTT. Translation gives CASSSGPDIPLGDTQYF.